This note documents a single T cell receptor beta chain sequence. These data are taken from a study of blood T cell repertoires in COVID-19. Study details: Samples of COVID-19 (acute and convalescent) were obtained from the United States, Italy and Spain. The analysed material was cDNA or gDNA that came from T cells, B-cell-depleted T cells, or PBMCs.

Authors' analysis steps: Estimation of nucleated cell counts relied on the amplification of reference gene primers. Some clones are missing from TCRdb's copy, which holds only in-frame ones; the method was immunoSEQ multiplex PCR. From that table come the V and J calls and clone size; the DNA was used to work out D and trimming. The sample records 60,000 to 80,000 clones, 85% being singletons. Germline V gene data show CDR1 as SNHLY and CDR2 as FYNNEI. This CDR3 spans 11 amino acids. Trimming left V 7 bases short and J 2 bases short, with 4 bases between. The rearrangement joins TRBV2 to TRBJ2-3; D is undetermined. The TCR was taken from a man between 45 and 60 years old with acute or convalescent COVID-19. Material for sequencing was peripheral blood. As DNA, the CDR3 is TGTGCCAGCACCGTCACAGATACGCAGTATTTT. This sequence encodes CASTVTDTQYF.